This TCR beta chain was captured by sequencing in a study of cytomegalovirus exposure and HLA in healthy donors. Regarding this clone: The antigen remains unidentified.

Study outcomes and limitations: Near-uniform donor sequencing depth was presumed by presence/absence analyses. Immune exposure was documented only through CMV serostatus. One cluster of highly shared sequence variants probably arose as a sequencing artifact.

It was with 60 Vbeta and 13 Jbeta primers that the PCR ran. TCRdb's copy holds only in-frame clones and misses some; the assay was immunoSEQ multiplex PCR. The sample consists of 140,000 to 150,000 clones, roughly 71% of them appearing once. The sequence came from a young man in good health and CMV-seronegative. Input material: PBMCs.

The chain's CDR3 is CATRTGRGTDEQYF. DNA for the CDR3: TGTGCCACTCGGACGGGCAGGGGGACCGACGAGCAGTACTTC. The genes are TRBV19 and TRBJ2-7, with TRBD1 matching over 7 bases. Germline V CDR1 and CDR2: LNHDA, SQIVND (reference sequence). Trimming cost V 10 bases and J 5 bases; bases outside gene matches: 14. CDR3 size: 14 residues.